Following are 9 T cell receptor beta chains from one sample sequenced in a study of PD-1 blockade in classical Hodgkin lymphoma. Method: immunoSEQ multiplex PCR; TCRdb's copy keeps in-frame clones and lacks some. The profile shows about 46,000 clones, 65% to 85% of them singletons. Following autologous stem cell transplantation, relapse occurred in every patient, and exposure to brentuximab vedotin varied. Sample: peripheral blood mononuclear cells (PBMCs), taken at baseline. The source is a human donor with classical Hodgkin lymphoma.

The chain links TRBV6-5 to TRBJ1-1, with 9 positions matching TRBD1. Trimming removed 8 bases from V and 1 base from J; junction bases left unmatched: 8. Per the germline V gene, CDR1 is MNHEY and CDR2 is SVGAGI. The CDR3 spans 15 residues. CDR3 amino acids: CASLNTGGANTEAFF. CDR3 DNA sequence: TGTGCCAGCCTTAATACAGGGGGCGCGAACACTGAAGCTTTCTTT.

The rearrangement links TRBV18 to TRBJ1-2, with D maybe TRBD1 (6 bases). The CDR3 spans 13 residues. Germline CDR1 KGHSH, CDR2 LQKENI. V was shortened by 5 bases and J by 8 bases, with 15 bases between the two germline ends. The CDR3, as DNA: TGTGCCAGCTCATTCGAACAGGGTTGGGGCTACACCTTC. Protein: CASSFEQGWGYTF.

This chain connects TRBV10-2 to TRBJ2-7; D gene ambiguous. Germline V gene sequence: CDR1 WSHSY, CDR2 SAAADI. The V end was cut by 6 bases, the J end by 3 bases, with 12 bases between. The CDR3 consists of 13 residues. CDR3 sequence: CASSNPTDYEQYF. In DNA form, the CDR3 reads TGCGCCAGCAGCAACCCAACCGACTACGAGCAGTACTTC.

The chain recombines TRBV7-9 with TRBJ1-1, with D uncertain. Germline V lookup: CDR1 SEHNR, CDR2 FQNEAQ (reference sequence). V was shortened by 10 bases and J by 9 bases, with 9 bases between the two germline ends. The CDR3 sequence is 9 residues long. For the CDR3, the DNA is TGTGCCATAGGAAATCAAGCTTTCTTT. Protein product: CAIGNQAFF.

This chain connects TRBV5-1 to TRBJ1-1; D is ambiguous. The CDR3 contains 14 residues. Germline V gives CDR1 SGHRS, CDR2 YFSETQ. Trimming shortened V by 0 bases and J by 4 bases, and 10 bases separated the two germline ends. The CDR3 nucleotides read TGCGCCAGCAGCTTGGCCCCAGCTCTCACTGAAGCTTTCTTT. Its translation: CASSLAPALTEAFF.

Many counts were recorded for this clone. The genes are TRBV12-5 and TRBJ1-1; D remains unclear. V was shortened by 4 bases and J by 0 bases, with 3 bases between the two germline ends. Germline CDR1 is LGHNT and CDR2 is FRNRAP. This CDR3 has 12 amino acids. CDR3 nucleotides: TGTGCTAGTGGTTCAATGAACACTGAAGCTTTCTTT. Translated: CASGSMNTEAFF.

For this clone: A read error may account for a junction end that differs from germline. V and J are TRBV11-2 and TRBJ2-7, with TRBD1 matching over 9 bases. This CDR3 is 15 amino acids long. Germline values: CDR1 SGHAT, CDR2 FQNNGV. The chain's CDR3 is CASSLGTGGGYEQCF. CDR3 bases: TGTGCCAGCAGCTTAGGAACAGGGGGCGGCTACGAGCAGTGCTTC.

The chain employs TRBV5-1 and TRBJ1-1, with D perhaps TRBD1 (6 bases). The V end lost 2 bases, the J end lost 3 bases, and 14 bases lay between the germline ends. Germline CDR1 SGHRS, CDR2 YFSETQ. The CDR3 is made up of 15 amino acids. The CDR3 protein is CASSFRGGDHTEAFF. The CDR3 DNA follows: TGCGCCAGCAGCTTCAGGGGAGGTGACCACACTGAAGCTTTCTTT.

V gene TRBV5-1 combines with J gene TRBJ1-2, with D unresolved. This CDR3 comprises 13 residues. Looked up from germline, CDR1 is SGHRS and CDR2 is YFSETQ. V was cut by 1 base and J by 5 bases, with 9 bases left in between. The CDR3 reads CASSLKETYGYTF. The CDR3 DNA sequence: TGCGCCAGCAGCTTGAAGGAGACTTATGGCTACACCTTC. Using reference TRBV5-1 and TRBJ1-2 for the parts outside the CDR3, the full variable domain is KAGVTQTPRYLIKTRGQQVTLSCSPISGHRSVSWYQQTPGQGLQFLFEYFSETQRNKGNFPGRFSGRQFSNSRSEMNVSTLELGDSALYLCASSLKETYGYTFGSGTRLTVV.